The next 27 T cell receptor beta chains were all read from a single sample in a study of blood T cell repertoires in COVID-19. Data came from immunoSEQ multiplex PCR; TCRdb stores just in-frame clones and leaves some out. The sample comprises about 130,000 clones, approximately 86% of which are singletons, and roughly 2.3% rests with the top ten. Sequenced input: PBMCs or T cells enriched from blood (not recorded which). These receptors originate from a woman in her fifties or sixties who had recovered from COVID-19.

A few counts support this clone. The rearrangement joins TRBV4-2 to TRBJ1-4; D might be TRBD1 (6 bases). Germline CDR1 LGHNA, CDR2 YNFKEQ. The CDR3 sequence is 16 residues long. Trimming cost V 3 bases and J 5 bases, with 16 bases left between them. The CDR3 spells CASSQESYGQNEKLFF. CDR3 nucleotide sequence: TGTGCCAGCAGCCAGGAATCCTATGGACAGAATGAAAAACTGTTTTTT.

The V and J genes are TRBV6-5 and TRBJ1-6; maybe TRBD1 (6 bases). Trimming shortened V by 6 bases and J by 7 bases, and 13 bases separated the two germline ends. Germline CDR1 reads MNHEY; CDR2 reads SVGAGI. The CDR3 has 14 residues. CDR3 protein: CASSRTGLNSPLHF. CDR3 DNA: TGTGCCAGCAGCCGTACAGGGCTAAATTCACCCCTCCACTTT.

The gene calls are TRBV18 and TRBJ2-1; 7 bases are a match to TRBD2. The CDR3 has 16 residues. The V segment lost 0 bases and the J segment 2 bases; nucleotides outside the gene matches: 4. Germline lookup yields CDR1 KGHSH and CDR2 LQKENI. The CDR3 DNA follows: TGTGCCAGCTCACCACCGGGAGGGACTCCCTACAATGAGCAGTTCTTC. Residues: CASSPPGGTPYNEQFF.

The rearrangement links TRBV3-1 (or the pseudogene TRBV3-2) to TRBJ1-2; D may be TRBD1 (5 bases). The CDR3 loop spans 14 amino acids. With 4 bases removed from V and 4 bases from J, the gap between germline ends came to 13 bases. Germline V gene lookup returns CDR1 LGHDT and CDR2 YNNKEL (reference sequence). CDR3 coding DNA: TGTGCCAGCAGCCCCCCGCGGGGGAGCTATGGCTACACCTTC. Protein sequence: CASSPPRGSYGYTF.

This chain connects TRBV14 to TRBJ2-3, with TRBD2 as a possible D gene (6 bases). In germline, CDR1 is SGHDN, CDR2 FVKESK. V was trimmed by 0 bases and J by 2 bases, leaving 12 bases between them. The length of the CDR3 is 16 residues. The CDR3 nucleotides read TGTGCCAGCAGCCAAGAGGGCGGGGACTTCACAGATACGCAGTATTTT. Protein sequence: CASSQEGGDFTDTQYF.

This clone was recorded only once. This rearrangement joins TRBV7-3 to TRBJ2-2; 7 positions agree with TRBD2. Germline V gene sequence: CDR1 SGHTA, CDR2 FQGTGA. Unmatched junction bases numbered 10, after V lost 5 bases and J lost 4 bases. This CDR3 is 16 amino acids long. The CDR3 loop is CASSPREGWGTGELFF. The CDR3, as DNA: TGTGCCAGCAGCCCAAGGGAGGGGTGGGGCACCGGGGAGCTGTTTTTT.

J is TRBJ1-1 and V is TRBV21-1; the D call TRBD1 from the table was never checked on the DNA. TRBV21-1 is listed as a pseudogene. This CDR3 comprises 15 residues. Here the CDR3 DNA reads TGTGCCAGCAGCAAAGAAACAGGAAAGAACACTGAAGCTTTCTTT. Its translation: CASSKETGKNTEAFF.

The V and J genes are TRBV6-5 and TRBJ1-6; weak D call: TRBD1 (5 bases). Trimming cost V 0 bases and J 10 bases, with 13 bases left between them. This CDR3 has 15 residues. Germline CDR1 and CDR2: MNHEY and SVGAGI. The CDR3 loop reads CASSYSSRVGSPLHF. CDR3 coding DNA: TGTGCCAGCAGTTACTCGAGCAGGGTGGGGTCACCCCTCCACTTT.

The rearrangement joins TRBV6-5 to TRBJ1-6; tentatively, D is TRBD1 (5 bases). CDR3 length equals 15 residues. Trimming took 6 bases from V and 0 from J, leaving 9 bases between them. Germline V CDR1 and CDR2: MNHEY, SVGAGI. CDR3 region: CASRGTSSYNSPLHF. As DNA, the CDR3 is TGTGCCAGCAGGGGGACTAGCTCCTATAATTCACCCCTCCACTTT.

The chain couples TRBV6-5 to TRBJ2-3, with D possibly TRBD2 on 5 matching bases. CDR1 is MNHEY and CDR2 is SVGAGI in the germline V gene. V lost 2 bases to trimming and J lost 4 bases, with 16 bases between them. The length of the CDR3 is 16 residues. The CDR3 sequence: CASSYLRGSVSDTQYF. For the CDR3, the DNA is TGTGCCAGCAGTTACCTTCGCGGGTCGGTCTCAGATACGCAGTATTTT.

This sequence joins TRBV29-1 and TRBJ1-1; D is perhaps TRBD1 (6 bases). CDR1 SQVTM and CDR2 ANQGSEA come from the germline V gene. Trimming left V 5 bases short and J 1 base short, with 14 bases between. CDR3 size: 14 residues. This CDR3 reads CSVSRDTSNTEAFF. As DNA, the CDR3 is TGCAGCGTTTCCCGGGACACCTCGAACACTGAAGCTTTCTTT.

The chain carries TRBV30 and TRBJ2-1; 10 bases match TRBD2. Losses at the gene ends were 7 bases for V and 9 bases for J; bases not matched to a gene: 6. The germline CDR1 and CDR2 sequences are GTSNPN and SVGIG (reference sequence). CDR3 size: 12 residues. This CDR3 reads CASERGGSEQFF. CDR3 nucleotide sequence: TGTGCCTCCGAGCGGGGGGGAAGTGAGCAGTTCTTC.

The CDR3 loop reads CASSLEGVVLGIGEQFF. The CDR3 DNA is TGTGCCAGCTCCTTAGAAGGGGTGGTCCTCGGTATTGGTGAGCAGTTCTTC. V and J are TRBV7-6 and TRBJ2-1; weak D call: TRBD1 (5 bases). Germline-derived CDR1 and CDR2 are SGHVS and FNYEAQ. This CDR3 region has 17 residues. The V end lost 8 bases, the J end lost 9 bases, and 29 bases lay between the germline ends.

This clone has a single count. V is TRBV5-1 and J is TRBJ2-2, with 9 bases aligning to TRBD2. The ends lost 10 bases at V and 4 bases at J; junction bases unmatched: 17. Germline CDR1 SGHRS, CDR2 YFSETQ. The CDR3 covers 17 residues. The chain's CDR3 is CARRPRAGGSGTGELFF. The CDR3 coding sequence is TGCGCCCGCCGGCCGCGGGCGGGGGGGAGCGGCACCGGGGAGCTGTTTTTT.

This chain uses TRBV6-5 with TRBJ1-2, with D unclear. This CDR3 spans 12 amino acids. V shed 6 bases and J shed 4 bases, with 9 bases lying between them. The germline V gene has CDR1 MNHEY and CDR2 SVGAGI. In nucleotides, the CDR3 is TGTGCCAGCAGAAGAACAGTCTATGGCTACACCTTC. It translates to CASRRTVYGYTF.

The chain uses TRBV19 and TRBJ1-5, with D possibly matching TRBD1 (5 bases). Per the germline V gene, CDR1 is LNHDA and CDR2 is SQIVND (reference sequence). Deletions cut 6 bases from V and 0 bases from J, with 9 bases between. The CDR3 has 14 amino acids. CDR3 nucleotide sequence: TGTGCCAGTAGGAGGACACTTAGCAATCAGCCCCAGCATTTT. This codes for CASRRTLSNQPQHF.

The chain is built from TRBV27 and TRBJ1-6; D is uncertain. Trimming removed 5 bases from V and 10 bases from J, with 12 bases in between. Looked up from germline, CDR1 is MNHEY and CDR2 is SMNVEV (reference sequence). The CDR3 runs to 13 residues. CDR3 region: CASSLTGYSPLHF. The CDR3 region has the DNA TGTGCCAGCAGTCTGACGGGGTACTCACCCCTCCACTTT.

The rearrangement joins TRBV24-1 to TRBJ1-2; 8 bases align to TRBD1. There are 17 residues in the CDR3. Germline V CDR1 and CDR2: KGHDR, SFDVKD. V shed 5 bases, J shed 2 bases, and the junction held 12 bases outside the gene matches. The CDR3 sequence is CATSVKSERTGNYGYTF. CDR3 sequence (DNA): TGTGCCACCAGTGTAAAATCGGAACGGACAGGGAACTATGGCTACACCTTC.

The gene calls are TRBV6-6 and TRBJ2-7, with 7 bases that match TRBD2. With V trimmed by 4 bases and J by 5 bases, 14 bases remained unmatched. The germline V gene encodes CDR1 MNHNY and CDR2 SVGAGI (reference sequence). The CDR3 runs 16 residues. The CDR3 DNA follows: TGTGCCAGCAGTTCCACCTTGGGGGGGATAGTGCACGAGCAGTACTTC. Protein sequence: CASSSTLGGIVHEQYF.

This clone has only a few counts. The gene calls are TRBV10-1 and TRBJ2-7, with 8 bases lining up with TRBD1. V was pared by 3 bases and J by 5 bases, with 9 bases of the junction left unmatched. The germline gives CDR1 WNHNN, CDR2 SYGVQD (reference sequence). The CDR3 sequence is 15 residues long. The CDR3 DNA is TGCGCCAGCAGTGACGGGACAGGACTCTACCACGAGCAGTACTTC. Protein: CASSDGTGLYHEQYF.

The chain joins TRBV30 to TRBJ1-1; 9 positions match TRBD1. The V and J ends lost 4 bases and 5 bases, in that order; junction bases with no gene match: 5. CDR1 and CDR2 from the germline V gene are GTSNPN and SVGIG (reference sequence). CDR3 size: 13 residues. Written as DNA, the CDR3 is TGTGCCTGGAACAGGGGGCCGGGGACTGAAGCTTTCTTT. Its protein is CAWNRGPGTEAFF.

V and J are TRBV11-2 and TRBJ1-6; D is undetermined. Germline V lookup: CDR1 SGHAT, CDR2 FQNNGV. The V end lost 0 bases, the J end lost 5 bases, and 14 bases lay between the germline ends. The CDR3 totals 17 residues. CDR3 residues: CASSLDRGGSNNSPLHF. The CDR3 nucleotides read TGTGCCAGCAGCTTAGACCGAGGAGGGAGTAATAATTCACCCCTCCACTTT.

The CDR3 nucleotides are TGTGCCAGCAGCTTGTTCCAGGCCACTAGGTACAATGAGCAGTTCTTC. This encodes CASSLFQATRYNEQFF. The chain links TRBV5-6 to TRBJ2-1, with a possible D match to TRBD2 (5 bases). The length of the CDR3 is 16 residues. Germline CDR1 reads SGHDT; CDR2 reads YYEEEE. Between the trimmed V and J ends, which lost 1 base and 4 bases, there was a span of 15 bases.

This clone was seen a few times. V is TRBV2 and J is TRBJ1-1; 7 positions match TRBD1. Per germline, CDR1 SNHLY and CDR2 FYNNEI. The CDR3 consists of 13 residues. V shed 6 bases, J shed 4 bases, and the junction held 5 bases outside the gene matches. The CDR3 coding sequence is TGTGCCAGCAGCGCTGACAGGGCCACTGAAGCTTTCTTT. Translated, it gives CASSADRATEAFF.

This chain joins TRBV6-5 and TRBJ1-4; 9 nucleotides agree with TRBD1. CDR1 is MNHEY, CDR2 SVGAGI, per germline. The trim removed 6 bases at V and 4 bases at J, leaving 6 bases unmatched. This CDR3 is built from 15 residues. The DNA for the CDR3 is TGTGCCAGCAGCTACGGACAGGGGTATAATGAAAAACTGTTTTTT. It translates to CASSYGQGYNEKLFF.

The chain links TRBV6-5 to TRBJ1-2; unclear D gene. V lost 6 bases to trimming and J lost 8 bases, with 16 bases between them. Germline assignment: CDR1 MNHEY and CDR2 SVGAGI. The CDR3 runs 13 residues. The CDR3 DNA is TGTGCCAGCAGCCCCCGGGAGTGGGAAGGCTACACCTTC. As protein: CASSPREWEGYTF.

The chain uses TRBV5-6 and TRBJ2-3, with 9 bases identical to TRBD1. Trimming removed 4 bases from V and 5 bases from J; junction bases left unmatched: 11. Germline CDR1 is SGHDT and CDR2 is YYEEEE. The CDR3 has 16 residues. The CDR3 sequence is CASSEGQGLSEDTQYF. The DNA of the CDR3 is TGTGCCAGCAGCGAGGGACAGGGCTTATCGGAAGATACGCAGTATTTT.